The 2 T cell receptor beta chains in this list originate from one sample, sequenced in a study of CD8 T cells in ankylosing spondylitis. Study-wide results and limits: Blood of patients with ankylosing spondylitis appeared to be characterized by a TCR beta motif of roughly eight highly homologous variants.

TCRdb reanalysed the 5' RACE reads using MiXCR and keeps one entry per CDR3 protein. The data show around 540,000 distinct CDR3 sequences, 10% to 15% seen once. No cognate antigen is known for these TCRs. Sample: blood, either unsorted or a sorted T cell fraction (not recorded which). These receptors all come from a male donor with ankylosing spondylitis.

This clonotype was counted between two and nine times. This rearrangement joins TRBV5-1 to TRBJ2-7; the match to TRBD1 covers 12 bases. The CDR3 is 16 residues long. Germline trimming cut 4 bases from V and 4 bases from J; bases unmatched to any gene: 9. The germline gives CDR1 SGHRS, CDR2 YFSETQ. The CDR3, as DNA: TGCGCCAGCAGCGTAGACCCGGGACAGGGGGCATACGAGCAGTACTTC. This codes for CASSVDPGQGAYEQYF.

J is TRBJ2-1 and V is TRBV2; 10 bases map to TRBD2. Germline-derived CDR1 and CDR2 are SNHLY and FYNNEI. This CDR3 is built from 15 residues. Losses at the gene ends were 6 bases for V and 6 bases for J; bases not matched to a gene: 8. For the CDR3, the DNA is TGTGCCAGCAGGCTGCTAGCGGGAGCTTCCAATGAGCAGTTCTTC. Protein: CASRLLAGASNEQFF. Looking up the rest from reference TRBV2 and TRBJ2-1 gives the full variable domain: EPEVTQTPSHQVTQMGQEVILRCVPISNHLYFYWYRQILGQKVEFLVSFYNNEISEKSEIFDDQFSVERPDGSNFTLKIRSTKLEDSAMYFCASRLLAGASNEQFFGPGTRLTVL.